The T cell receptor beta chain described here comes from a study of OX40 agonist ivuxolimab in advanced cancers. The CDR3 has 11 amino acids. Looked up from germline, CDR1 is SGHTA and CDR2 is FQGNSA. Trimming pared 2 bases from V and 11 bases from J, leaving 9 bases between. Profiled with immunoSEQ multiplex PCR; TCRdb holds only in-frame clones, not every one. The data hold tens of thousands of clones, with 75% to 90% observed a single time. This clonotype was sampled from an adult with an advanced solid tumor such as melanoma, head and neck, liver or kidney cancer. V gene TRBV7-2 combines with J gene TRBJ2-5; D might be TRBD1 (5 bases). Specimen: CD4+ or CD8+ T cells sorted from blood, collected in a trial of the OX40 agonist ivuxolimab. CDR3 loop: CASSLLGPQYF. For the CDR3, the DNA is TGTGCCAGCAGCTTATTGGGGCCACAGTACTTC.